These 18 T cell receptor beta chains were all obtained from the same sample, sequenced in a study of control samples from healthy donors and cancer patients. The table came from immunoSEQ multiplex PCR; TCRdb's copy has only in-frame clones and leaves some out. The profile shows some 76,000 clones, approximately 91% of them singletons. The specimen sequenced was PBMCs. Receptors were obtained from a woman in her 50s with colorectal cancer.

V and J are TRBV2 and TRBJ2-5, with 7 nucleotides matching TRBD1. Germline CDR1 and CDR2: SNHLY and FYNNEI. Unmatched junction bases numbered 11, after V lost 5 bases and J lost 5 bases. The CDR3 is 15 amino acids. CDR3 sequence reads: CASSPPGQRGETQYF. The CDR3 coding sequence is TGTGCCAGCAGTCCGCCGGGACAGCGAGGGGAGACCCAGTACTTC.

The V call is TRBV5-4, the J call TRBJ2-5; D gene ambiguous. CDR1 SGHNT and CDR2 YYREEE come from the germline V gene (reference sequence). The CDR3 loop spans 15 amino acids. Trimming left V 1 base short and J 4 bases short, with 14 bases between. The DNA of the CDR3 is TGTGCCAGCAGCTTGACGAGTACCCCGAGAGAGACCCAGTACTTC. Translation gives CASSLTSTPRETQYF.

Of note for this clone: The sample has other DNA sequences that encode this CDR3 too. This chain joins TRBV19 and TRBJ2-5; no definite D call. The CDR3 consists of 11 residues. CDR1 and CDR2 from the germline V gene are LNHDA and SQIVND (reference sequence). V gave up 2 bases and J gave up 4 bases, with 2 bases separating them. The CDR3 reads CASSIRETQYF. The CDR3 DNA reads TGTGCCAGTAGTATACGAGAGACCCAGTACTTC.

The chain uses TRBV16 and TRBJ2-3; tentative D call: TRBD1 (7 bases). Trimming left V 2 bases short and J 6 bases short, with 12 bases between. In germline, CDR1 is KGHSY, CDR2 FQNENV. This CDR3 is built from 14 residues. CDR3 protein: CASSQRQGGDTQYF. As DNA, the CDR3 is TGTGCCAGCAGCCAACGACAGGGAGGCGATACGCAGTATTTT.

J is TRBJ1-5 and V is TRBV19; D possibly corresponds to TRBD1 (5 bases). The CDR3 loop spans 15 amino acids. V was trimmed by 4 bases and J by 2 bases, leaving 12 bases between them. Looked up from germline, CDR1 is LNHDA and CDR2 is SQIVND (reference sequence). The DNA of the CDR3 is TGTGCCAGTAGTAGAGCGGGGGAACGCAATCAGCCCCAGCATTTT. This translates into CASSRAGERNQPQHF.

The rearrangement joins TRBV30 to TRBJ2-7; no reliable D call. V lost 0 bases, J lost 0 bases, and 15 bases lay in between. The CDR3 has 16 residues. Per the germline V gene, CDR1 is GTSNPN and CDR2 is SVGIG (reference sequence). The CDR3 loop is CAWSVSRHTSSYEQYV. For the CDR3, the DNA is TGTGCCTGGAGTGTATCTAGGCATACAAGCTCCTACGAGCAGTACGTC.

The chain couples TRBV28 to TRBJ1-2; tentatively, D is TRBD1 (6 bases). V was trimmed by 4 bases and J by 7 bases, leaving 13 bases between them. This CDR3 contains 13 residues. Per the germline V gene, CDR1 is MDHEN and CDR2 is SYDVKM. CDR3 coding DNA: TGTGCCAGCAGTTCCAGGGGAGCTGGTGGCTACACCTTC. It is translated as CASSSRGAGGYTF.

This clone was seen a handful of times. At one end, the junction sequence differs from germline, possibly due to a read error. V is TRBV19 and J is TRBJ1-1; 8 bases line up with TRBD1. The CDR3 sequence is 13 residues long. The V gene's germline CDR1 is LNHDA and CDR2 SQIVND (reference sequence). CDR3 coding DNA: TGTGCCAGTAGTACCGACGAGGACAGGGAAGTTGGGTTT. Its translation is CASSTDEDREVGF.

This chain joins TRBV18 and TRBJ1-3, with TRBD1 as a possible D gene (5 bases). Germline V CDR1 and CDR2: KGHSH, LQKENI. V was clipped by 4 bases and J by 8 bases, with 6 bases between them. The CDR3 is made up of 11 amino acids. The CDR3 reads CASSRGDTIYF. CDR3 sequence (DNA): TGTGCCAGCTCACGAGGGGACACCATATATTTT.

This chain uses TRBV11-1 with TRBJ2-1; no clear D gene. The V gene's germline CDR1 is SGHAT and CDR2 FQDESV (reference sequence). This CDR3 is built from 15 residues. The ends were cut back, 5 bases at V and 1 base at J, with 12 bases in the middle. Written as DNA, the CDR3 is TGTGCCAGCAGCACCCAGGCTGGGTCCTACAATGAGCAGTTCTTC. Encoded protein: CASSTQAGSYNEQFF.

The rearrangement joins TRBV6-5 to TRBJ2-7; 9 nucleotides agree with TRBD1. CDR1 is MNHEY and CDR2 is SVGAGI in the germline V gene. With V trimmed by 6 bases and J by 3 bases, 9 bases remained unmatched. The CDR3 is 15 amino acids. DNA for the CDR3: TGTGCCAGCAGCTCCGGGACAGGGAGATTCTACGAGCAGTACGTC. Translated: CASSSGTGRFYEQYV.

The chain joins TRBV18 to TRBJ2-7; 12 bases line up with TRBD2. V lost 5 bases, J lost 0 bases, and 5 bases stayed unmatched. The CDR3 has 16 residues. Per the germline V gene, CDR1 is KGHSH and CDR2 is LQKENI. The CDR3 sequence is CASSTSGGTHSYEQYV. The CDR3 DNA sequence: TGTGCCAGCTCAACTAGCGGGGGGACGCACTCCTACGAGCAGTACGTC.

The rearrangement uses TRBV3-1 (or the pseudogene TRBV3-2) and TRBJ1-1; D perhaps matches TRBD1 (6 bases). V shed 2 bases and J shed 1 base, with 14 bases lying between them. Germline values: CDR1 LGHDT, CDR2 YNNKEL (reference sequence). The CDR3 covers 16 residues. The CDR3 DNA follows: TGTGCCAGCAGCCAATTTGGGGGGGGGCCGAACACTGAAGCTTTCTTT. Translating it yields CASSQFGGGPNTEAFF.

The gene calls are TRBV4-1 and TRBJ1-1; D may be TRBD1 (5 bases). CDR3 length: 14 residues. Per the germline V gene, CDR1 is MGHRA and CDR2 is YSYEKL. Trimming stripped 4 bases from V and 11 bases from J, with 20 bases between. CDR3 DNA: TGCGCCAGCAGCCGGGAACCCGTTAAAGGGGTGGCTTTCTTT. Translated: CASSREPVKGVAFF.

The V and J genes are TRBV6-5 and TRBJ2-5; D is ambiguous. Trimming left V 8 bases short and J 5 bases short, with 6 bases between. CDR3 size: 10 residues. Germline V gene sequence: CDR1 MNHEY, CDR2 SVGAGI. In DNA, the CDR3 is TGTGCCAGCGGTAGGGAGACCCAGTACTTC. It codes for CASGRETQYF.

The gene calls are TRBV7-3 and TRBJ2-1; 8 bases agree with TRBD2. The CDR3 has 15 amino acids. Trimming at V came to 5 bases and at J to 8 bases, leaving 11 bases not matched to a gene. CDR1 SGHTA and CDR2 FQGTGA come from the germline V gene. CDR3 in DNA: TGTGCCAGCAGCCTTGGCACTAGCGGCCGCGATGAGCAGTTCTTC. Translation: CASSLGTSGRDEQFF.

The V gene is TRBV10-2, the J gene TRBJ2-1; 9 bases match TRBD2. Losses at the gene ends were 0 bases for V and 2 bases for J; bases not matched to a gene: 17. The CDR3 consists of 21 residues. Germline-derived CDR1 and CDR2 are WSHSY and SAAADI. The CDR3 sequence: CASSESPEAPSGGPPYNEQFF. The CDR3 DNA sequence: TGCGCCAGCAGTGAGTCGCCTGAGGCACCCAGCGGGGGGCCGCCCTACAATGAGCAGTTCTTC.

The chain recombines TRBV5-6 with TRBJ1-1, with TRBD1 matching over 8 bases. The J segment lost 1 base and the V segment lost 5 bases, leaving 7 bases of the junction unmatched. The CDR3 spans 15 residues. Germline-derived CDR1 and CDR2 are SGHDT and YYEEEE. The CDR3, as DNA: TGTGCCAGCAGGTTGACAGGGGTAACGAACACTGAAGCTTTCTTT. Translating gives CASRLTGVTNTEAFF. The full variable domain, with the rest looked up from reference TRBV5-6 and TRBJ1-1, is DAGVTQSPTHLIKTRGQQVTLRCSPKSGHDTVSWYQQALGQGPQFIFQYYEEEERQRGNFPDRFSGHQFPNYSSELNVNALLLGDSALYLCASRLTGVTNTEAFFGQGTRLTVV.